This paragraph covers one TCR beta chain sequence. This entry is derived from a study of cytomegalovirus exposure and HLA in healthy donors. The J segment lost 6 bases and the V segment lost 0 bases, leaving 8 bases of the junction unmatched. The V gene's germline CDR1 is SGDLS and CDR2 YYNGEE. The CDR3 consists of 15 residues. The PCR used 60 Vbeta and 13 Jbeta primers. Methods used by the authors: In a later analysis, 8.5 million to 14 million of approximately 86 million unique beta chains occurred in at least two donors. Generated by immunoSEQ multiplex PCR, the TCRdb table keeps only in-frame clones and is missing some. V and J calls and clone size are as listed in that table; D and trimming were resolved from the DNA. The sample holds 200,000 to 250,000 clones.

The sample taken for sequencing was PBMCs. The chain uses TRBV9 and TRBJ2-5, with 7 bases matching TRBD1. The TCR sequence derives from a woman in her 30s in good health and CMV-seropositive. CDR3 DNA: TGTGCCAGCAGCGTAGAATTCGACAGGGCAAAGACCCAGTACTTC. Translation gives CASSVEFDRAKTQYF.